This T cell receptor beta chain stems from a study of blood T cell repertoires in COVID-19. Original processing methods: The assay estimated nucleated cells by amplifying reference gene primers. Only in-frame clones appear in the TCRdb table, and some are missing; sequencing was by immunoSEQ multiplex PCR. V, J and clone size are taken as reported in that table, and D and trimming were inferred from the DNA itself. Of 100,000 to 150,000 clones in the sample, approximately 83% are singletons; the top ten hold roughly 10%. The germline V gene encodes CDR1 KGHSH and CDR2 LQKENI. After removal of 5 bases from V and 10 bases from J, the junction contained 6 bases not matched to a gene. This CDR3 is built from 12 residues.

The sequence derives from a man aged 40-49 years with active or convalescent COVID-19. The V and J genes are TRBV18 and TRBJ1-2, with 8 bases that match TRBD1. The sample was peripheral blood. The CDR3 DNA is TGTGCCAGCTCAAGAACAGGGGGTTCCTACACCTTC. Translation: CASSRTGGSYTF.